What follows is one T cell receptor (beta chain) and its context. The sample holds many counts of this clonotype. There is no known antigen for this receptor. Within one base of it there is no much larger clone, and no base qualities were kept. TCR beta CDR3 regions were amplified from RNA transcripts. For the first round of RT-PCR on the TCR CDR3, the HTBI primer set was used together with the Qiagen OneStep RT-PCR kit. The libraries were constructed in a second round of multiplex PCR and then size-selected and purified. Libraries were sequenced paired-end with 100 bp reads on an Illumina HiSeq2000. On the study's bioinformatics: Raw data were processed with SOAPnuke, discarding reads with adapters, uncalled bases, mean Phred below 15, or no exact constant-primer or identifier match. High-quality paired reads were merged with COPE v1.2.5, and unique nucleotide sequences were defined as clonotypes. Clonotypes were aligned to IMGT TRBV, TRBD and TRBJ reference segments using MiTCR v1.1. The analysis included only V-J combinations with a frequency above 0.0001, which together covered 99.2% of the repertoires. A TCS score was defined as the ratio of F50 (clonal expansion) to E x V (chaos), with BLOSUM62-based TCRdist applied between CDR3 peptides within each V-J. Welch's t-statistics and random forest reduced some 510 V-J features to 13, which were used in a naive Bayes classifier (R e1071). The Morisita-Horn index was used to measure how similar the thyroid and blood repertoires were. TCRdb trimmed public reads at Q25 via fastp, called clones via MiXCR and kept in-frame beta chains. Under each unique CDR3 protein, matching rows form one entry showing the most common genes and DNA. TCRdb, rather than the study authors, made the V and J calls. The sample includes over 700,000 distinct CDR3 sequences, with 35% to 45% observed a single time. Approximately 8.7% of the sample lies in the top ten.

This specimen comes from a study of T cells in Graves' hyperthyroidism and ophthalmopathy (dated by TCRdb to between 2018 and 2021). Broadly, across the study: Peripheral blood was sampled at the time of initial diagnosis, prior to any treatment. The 100 or so discovery patients were randomly split 7:3 into training and test sets. In about 6 Graves' hyperthyroidism patients, the study also compared T-cell repertoires from thyroid tissue with T-cell repertoires from blood. The paper describes TCR Vbeta CDR3 sequencing of about 140 peripheral blood samples, made up of roughly 45 ophthalmopathy patients, around 73 hyperthyroidism patients and 17 progressor patients. After blood sampling, hyperthyroidism patients were treated with methimazole at a starting dose of 30 mg daily, and ophthalmopathy patients were treated with high-dose intravenous methylprednisolone. A discovery cohort of about a hundred patients, roughly 45 with Graves' ophthalmopathy and more than 55 with stable Graves' hyperthyroidism, was used to find distinguishing TCR V-J signatures. Whether ophthalmopathy could be predicted prospectively was tested in an independent validation cohort made up of about 18 hyperthyroidism patients plus 17 patients who later progressed to ophthalmopathy.

Points the paper makes about the study in general: Most expanded thyroid clonotypes (frequency above 0.001) were also found in blood, which suggests that blood repertoires may mirror thyroid immune responses. In validation, progression to ophthalmopathy was predicted by the model with 55% to 71% sensitivity and around 76% specificity, a median of approximately 6.5 months before onset. Ophthalmopathy was separated from stable hyperthyroidism by a 13 V-J signature model, with around 88% sensitivity and approximately 81% specificity obtained in cross-validation and 80%/75% obtained in testing. No statistical method was used to set the sample size in advance, and investigators knew the group allocation.

Graves' hyperthyroidism was defined as stable when no progression to ophthalmopathy occurred over 18 months of follow-up. Hyperthyroidism patients were aged 18 to 65 years and newly diagnosed, with disease duration of less than 2 months. Exclusion was applied to patients with uncontrolled infections, other autoimmune diseases, pregnancy or lactation. Diagnoses were established on the basis of clinical symptoms, serum thyroxine and TRAb, thyroid ultrasound, and orbital computed tomography. PBMCs were isolated from roughly 10 ml of fresh peripheral blood by Ficoll-Paque density gradient centrifugation. Total RNA was extracted with Trizol reagent, and quality was checked on an Agilent 2100 Bioanalyzer. The sample taken for sequencing was blood. The sequence derives from a man in his late teens or twenties with Graves' hyperthyroidism.

The CDR3 in this case is CSVGGREGLYEQYF. The sequenced DNA is TGCAGCGTTGGAGGCCGGGAGGGCCTCTACGAGCAGTACTTC. The chain employs TRBV29-1 and TRBJ2-7; 8 middle bases align to TRBD2. Trimming takes 4 bases off V and 3 bases off J; junction bases not matched to a gene: 8. Including the terminal cysteine and phenylalanine, the CDR3 comprises 14 residues. Only the CDR3 DNA is retained, 42 bases long and in frame from the first base. In the germline V gene, CDR1 corresponds to SQVTM and CDR2 to ANQGSEA.